The clone carrying this T cell receptor beta chain was counted between two and nine times. Its antigen is not known. This sample stems from a study of T cell repertoires in cytomegalovirus infection. In the study overall: Indications came from public TCR beta signatures; they pointed to CMV infection and to a matching HLA type.

Notes on the study in general: Clonotype analysis showed dominance of the ex vivo response by HLA-C-restricted CMV-specific TCR beta clonotypes.

J lost 2 bases, V lost 6 bases, and 9 bases had no gene match. CDR1 is ENHRY, CDR2 SYGVKD, per germline. The CDR3 extends over 16 amino acids. From the reads, TCRdb called clonotypes with MiXCR, one entry per CDR3 protein. The profile shows some 270,000 distinct CDR3 sequences, 22% of them singletons. The sequencing used cultured PBMCs, collected from culture after CMV antigen stimulation. The receptor's source is a human donor in good health (CMV status not recorded). Some clones in this sample may be carry-over from other donors' samples. The chain has TRBV10-3 and TRBJ2-5, with 10 bases lining up with TRBD2. DNA for the CDR3: TGTGCCATCAGCCAATTAGCGGGAGGAGTACAAGAGACCCAGTACTTC. Protein sequence: CAISQLAGGVQETQYF.